In this sample, the clone carrying this TCR beta chain turned up a few times. Its specificity is not known. It was with 60 Vbeta and 13 Jbeta primers that the PCR ran. Profiled with immunoSEQ multiplex PCR; TCRdb holds only in-frame clones, not every one. This repertoire shows 210,000 or so clones, just under 80% found once; its top ten account for about 0.45%. The data belong to a study of cytomegalovirus exposure and HLA in healthy donors. General observations from the study: Relative to the roughly 690-donor mean, N-insertions were reportedly fewer in an Asian-associated ancestry cluster in a later analysis. Previously analyzed data showed that most TCR beta V segments were productive at a frequency of about 87% or about 30%. Accurate HLA-A and HLA-B prediction from TCR beta sequences was reported for most subjects.

Trimming stripped 1 base from V and 3 bases from J, with 15 bases between. Looked up from germline, CDR1 is MGHRA and CDR2 is YSYEKL. The CDR3 has 16 residues. The chain combines TRBV4-1 with TRBJ1-1; possibly TRBD1 for D (5 bases). Sequencing was performed on PBMCs. The TCR originated in a boy under 18 in good health and CMV-seronegative. The CDR3 sequence is CASSQVAGIADTEAFF. The DNA for the CDR3 is TGCGCCAGCAGCCAAGTTGCAGGGATCGCGGACACTGAAGCTTTCTTT.